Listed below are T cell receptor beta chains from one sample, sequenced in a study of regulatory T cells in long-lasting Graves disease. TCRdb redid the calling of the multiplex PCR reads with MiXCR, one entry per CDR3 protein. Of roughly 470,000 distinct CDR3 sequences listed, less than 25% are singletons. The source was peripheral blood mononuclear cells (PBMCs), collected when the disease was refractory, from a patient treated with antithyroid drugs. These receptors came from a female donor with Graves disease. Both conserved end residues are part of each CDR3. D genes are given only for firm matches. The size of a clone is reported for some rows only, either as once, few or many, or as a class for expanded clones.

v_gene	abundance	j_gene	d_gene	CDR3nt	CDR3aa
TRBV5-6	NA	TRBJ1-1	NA	TGTGCCAGCAGCTTATATCCGACCTCCAACACTGAAGCTTTCTTT	CASSLYPTSNTEAFF
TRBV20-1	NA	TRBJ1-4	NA	TGCAGTGCTAGTTGGGGGGGGCACGGCACTAATGAAAAACTGTTTTTT	CSASWGGHGTNEKLFF
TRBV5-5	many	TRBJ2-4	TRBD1	TGTGCCAGCAGCTTGTCGGCAGGGGGACAAAACATTCAGTACTTC	CASSLSAGGQNIQYF
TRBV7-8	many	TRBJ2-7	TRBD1	TGTGCCAGCAGTTCCAGGGGGCTCAACCACTACGAGCAGTACTTC	CASSSRGLNHYEQYF
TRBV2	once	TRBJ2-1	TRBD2	TGTGCCAGCAGTGAAGCCGTCCCGGGACTAGCGGGAGGGTTTGGTGAGCAGTTCTTC	CASSEAVPGLAGGFGEQFF
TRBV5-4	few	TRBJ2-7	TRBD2	TGTGCCAGCAGCTTGTACGGACTAGGCCATCTCGAGCAGTACTTC	CASSLYGLGHLEQYF
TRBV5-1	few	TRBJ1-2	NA	TGCGCCAGCAGCTATGCAGGTGTTGGCTACACCTTC	CASSYAGVGYTF
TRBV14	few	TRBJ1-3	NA	TGTGCCAGCAGCCAACCAGGACGGGGAAACACCATATATTTT	CASSQPGRGNTIYF
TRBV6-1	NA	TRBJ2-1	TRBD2	TGTGCCAGCAGTGAATGGCGGAGCGGGAGCAACAATGAGCAGTTCTTC	CASSEWRSGSNNEQFF
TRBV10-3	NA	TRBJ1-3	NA	TGTGCCAGCACTTGGGCCACTGGAAACACCATATATTTT	CASTWATGNTIYF
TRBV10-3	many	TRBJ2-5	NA	TGTGCCATCAGTGAGTCTCGGGAGTGGGAGACCCAGTACTTC	CAISESREWETQYF
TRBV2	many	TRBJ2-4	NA	TGTGCCAGCAGATTACTCCTTACTGCCAAAAACATTCAGTACTTC	CASRLLLTAKNIQYF
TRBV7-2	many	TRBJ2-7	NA	TGTGCCAGCAGCTTAGCGCGCAGGGCCACCTACGAGCAGTACTTC	CASSLARRATYEQYF
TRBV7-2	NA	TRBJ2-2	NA	TGTGCCAGCAGCTTAGTCAGGGACGGCGGGGAGCTGTTTTTT	CASSLVRDGGELFF
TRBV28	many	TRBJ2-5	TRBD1	TGTGCCAGCAGCCCCGGGACAGCAATCGAAGAGACCCAGTACTTC	CASSPGTAIEETQYF
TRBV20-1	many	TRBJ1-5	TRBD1	TGCAGTGCTGGGACAGGGGAAGGCAATCAGCCCCAGCATTTT	CSAGTGEGNQPQHF
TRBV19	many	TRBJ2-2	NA	TGTGCCACCCTAGACCACACCGGGGAGCTGTTTTTT	CATLDHTGELFF
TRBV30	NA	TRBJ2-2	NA	TGTGCCCGGTGGGCGGACGGCGGGGAGCTGTTTTTT	CARWADGGELFF
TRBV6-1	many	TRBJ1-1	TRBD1	TGTGCCAGCAGCCGGACAGGGGCTGATTATGGAGCTTTCTTT	CASSRTGADYGAFF
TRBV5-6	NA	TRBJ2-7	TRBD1	TGTGCCAGCAGCTTGGTCGTGGCAGGGGGCGAGCAGTACTTC	CASSLVVAGGEQYF
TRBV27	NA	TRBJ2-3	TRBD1	TGTGCCAGCAGCTTAGAGAGTGGACAGGGATTCACGCAGTATTTT	CASSLESGQGFTQYF
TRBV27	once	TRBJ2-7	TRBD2	TGTGCCAGCAGTTTTCTAGCGGGAGCATCGGGGGAGCAGTACTTC	CASSFLAGASGEQYF
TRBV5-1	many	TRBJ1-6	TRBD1	TGCGCCAGCAGCTTGGGTGGACAGGGGGGTAATTCACCCCTCCACTTT	CASSLGGQGGNSPLHF
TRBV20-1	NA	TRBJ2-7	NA	TGCAGTGCTGCTACAGGGATATACGAGCAGTACTTC	CSAATGIYEQYF
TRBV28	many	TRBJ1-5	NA	TGTGCCAGCAGTCTCTTAGACTCCCCGGTACGTCAGCCCCAGCATTTT	CASSLLDSPVRQPQHF
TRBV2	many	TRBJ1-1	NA	TGTGCCAGCAGGTACAGGGTCTTGAACACTGAAGCTTTCTTT	CASRYRVLNTEAFF
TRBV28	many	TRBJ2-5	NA	TGTGCCAGCAGCCTCTACAGGGTACAGGAGACCCAGTACTTC	CASSLYRVQETQYF
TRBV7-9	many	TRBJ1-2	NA	TGTGCCAGCAGCTTAGTTTCAGGGTCGGACTATGGCTACACCTTC	CASSLVSGSDYGYTF
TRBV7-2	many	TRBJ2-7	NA	TGTGCCAGCAGCTTCTGGCAGGGGTACGAGCAGTACTTC	CASSFWQGYEQYF
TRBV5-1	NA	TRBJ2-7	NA	TGCGCCAGCAGCCGGATAGATGGGGCAGGCTACGAGCAGTACTTC	CASSRIDGAGYEQYF
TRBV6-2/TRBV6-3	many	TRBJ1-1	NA	TGTGCCAGCAGGAACAGGGAGTGGTTGAACACTGAAGCTTTCTTT	CASRNREWLNTEAFF
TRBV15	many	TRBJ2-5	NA	TGTGCCACCAGCAGCCCACCACAGAGTCAAGAGACCCAGTACTTC	CATSSPPQSQETQYF
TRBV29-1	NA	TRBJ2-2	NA	TGCAGCGCCCGGGCCTCGGAAAGGGAGCTGTTTTTT	CSARASERELFF
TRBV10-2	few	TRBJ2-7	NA	TGCGCCAGCAGTGATATCACAGTTCTCGAGCAGTACTTC	CASSDITVLEQYF
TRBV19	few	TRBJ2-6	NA	TGTGCCACCTCGGGACTTCTTACTGGGGCCAACGTCCTGACTTTC	CATSGLLTGANVLTF
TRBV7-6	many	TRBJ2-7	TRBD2	TGTGCCAGCAGCTTAAATCTAGCGGGAGTAAACGAGCAGTACTTC	CASSLNLAGVNEQYF
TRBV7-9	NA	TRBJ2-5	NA	TGTGCCAGCAGCTTAAAGGGGACGGAACAAGAGACCCAGTACTTC	CASSLKGTEQETQYF
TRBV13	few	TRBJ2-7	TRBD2	TGTGCCAGCAGGGGACTAGCGGCCTCCCGGGGGGAGCAGTACTTC	CASRGLAASRGEQYF
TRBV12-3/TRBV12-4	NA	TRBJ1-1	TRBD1	TGTGCCAGCAGTTTTAGGCAGGGGGCGGCTCTCTTT	CASSFRQGAALF
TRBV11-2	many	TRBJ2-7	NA	TGTGCCAGCAGCTCCAAAGAACAGGTCGAGCAGTACTTC	CASSSKEQVEQYF
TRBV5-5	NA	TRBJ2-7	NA	TGTGCCAGCAGCTTGGTGGGTGATTACTACGAGCAGTACTTC	CASSLVGDYYEQYF
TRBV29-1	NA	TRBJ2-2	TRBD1	TGCAGCGTAACCCGAGGACAGGGCCAAGGCACCGGGGAGCTGTTTTTT	CSVTRGQGQGTGELFF
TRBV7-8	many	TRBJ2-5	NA	TGTGCCAGCAGCTTAAGCGTAGCGTCAGACGCAGAGACCCAGTACTTC	CASSLSVASDAETQYF
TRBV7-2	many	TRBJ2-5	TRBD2	TGTGCCAGCAGCGAAATAGCGGGAGAGGGGGAGACCCAGTACTTC	CASSEIAGEGETQYF
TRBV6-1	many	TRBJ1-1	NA	TGTGCCAGCAGGCGCGACTCGGACAAGAACACTGAAGCTTTCTTT	CASRRDSDKNTEAFF
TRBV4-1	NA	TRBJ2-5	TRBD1	TGCGCCAGCAGCCAGGGACAGGGGGTGGAGACCCAGTACTTC	CASSQGQGVETQYF
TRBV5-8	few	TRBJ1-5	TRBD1	TGTGCCAGCACCTACCGCGACAGGGGCGATCAGCCCCAGCATTTT	CASTYRDRGDQPQHF
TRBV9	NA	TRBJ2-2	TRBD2	TGTGCCAGCAGGGACGGGACTAGCACCGGGGAGCTGTTTTTT	CASRDGTSTGELFF
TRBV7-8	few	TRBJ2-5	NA	TGTGCCAGCAGCTTAGCCCAACGGGCAGAAGAGACCCAGTACTTC	CASSLAQRAEETQYF
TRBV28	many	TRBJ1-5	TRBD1	TGTGCCAGCAGAACCGTACGACGGACAGGGGGCGGTCAGCCCCAGCATTTT	CASRTVRRTGGGQPQHF
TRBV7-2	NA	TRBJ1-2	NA	TGTGCCAGCAGCAGGGGGGTCAGCAACTATGGCTACACCTTC	CASSRGVSNYGYTF